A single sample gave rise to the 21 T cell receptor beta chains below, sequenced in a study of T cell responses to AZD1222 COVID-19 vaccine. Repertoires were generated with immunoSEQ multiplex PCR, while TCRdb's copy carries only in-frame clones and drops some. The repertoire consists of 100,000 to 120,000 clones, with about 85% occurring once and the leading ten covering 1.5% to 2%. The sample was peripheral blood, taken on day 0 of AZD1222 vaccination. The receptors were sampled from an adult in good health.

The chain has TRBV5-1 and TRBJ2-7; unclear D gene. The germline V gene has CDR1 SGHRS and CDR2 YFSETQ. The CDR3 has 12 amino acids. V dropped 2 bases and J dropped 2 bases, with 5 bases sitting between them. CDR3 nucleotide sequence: TGCGCCAGCAGCTTACGTCCCTACGAGCAGTACTTC. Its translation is CASSLRPYEQYF.

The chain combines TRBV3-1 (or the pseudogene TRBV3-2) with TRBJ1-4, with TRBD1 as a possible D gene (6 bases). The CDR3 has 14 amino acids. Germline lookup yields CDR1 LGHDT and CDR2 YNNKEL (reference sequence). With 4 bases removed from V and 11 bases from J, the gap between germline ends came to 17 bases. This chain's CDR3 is CASSPGGGMGKLFF. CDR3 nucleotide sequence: TGTGCCAGCAGCCCCGGGGGGGGCATGGGCAAACTGTTTTTT.

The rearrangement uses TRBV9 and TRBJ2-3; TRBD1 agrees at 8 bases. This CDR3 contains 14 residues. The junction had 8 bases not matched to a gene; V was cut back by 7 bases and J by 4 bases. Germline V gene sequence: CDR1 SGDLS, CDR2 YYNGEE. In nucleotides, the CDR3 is TGTGCCAGCGCCTTCGGACAGGGCGCAGATACGCAGTATTTT. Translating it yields CASAFGQGADTQYF.

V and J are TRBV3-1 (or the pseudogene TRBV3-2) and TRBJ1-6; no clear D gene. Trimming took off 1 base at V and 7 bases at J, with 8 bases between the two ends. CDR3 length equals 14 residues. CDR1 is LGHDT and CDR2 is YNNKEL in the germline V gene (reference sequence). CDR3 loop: CASSQGPGNSPLHF. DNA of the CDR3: TGTGCCAGCAGCCAAGGTCCTGGGAATTCACCCCTCCACTTT.

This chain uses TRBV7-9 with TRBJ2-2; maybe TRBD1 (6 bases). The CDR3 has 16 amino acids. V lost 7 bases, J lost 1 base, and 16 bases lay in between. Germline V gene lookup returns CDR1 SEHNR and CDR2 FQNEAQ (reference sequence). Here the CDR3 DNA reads TGTGCCAGCAAACAATCCGGGACAATGAACACCGGGGAGCTGTTTTTT. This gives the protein CASKQSGTMNTGELFF. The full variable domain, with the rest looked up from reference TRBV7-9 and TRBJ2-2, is DTGVSQNPRHKITKRGQNVTFRCDPISEHNRLYWYRQTLGQGPEFLTYFQNEAQLEKSRLLSDRFSAERPKGSFSTLEIQRTEQGDSAMYLCASKQSGTMNTGELFFGEGSRLTVL.

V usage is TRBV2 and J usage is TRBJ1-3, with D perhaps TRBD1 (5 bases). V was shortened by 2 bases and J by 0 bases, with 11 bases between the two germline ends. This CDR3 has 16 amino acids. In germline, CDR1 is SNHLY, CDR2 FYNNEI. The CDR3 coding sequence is TGTGCCAGCAGTGAATTGGACACACGCTCTGGAAACACCATATATTTT. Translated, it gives CASSELDTRSGNTIYF.

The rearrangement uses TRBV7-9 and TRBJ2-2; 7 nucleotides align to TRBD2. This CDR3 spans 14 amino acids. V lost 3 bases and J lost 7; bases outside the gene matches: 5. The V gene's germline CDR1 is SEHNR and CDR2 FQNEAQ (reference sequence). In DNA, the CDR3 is TGTGCCAGCAGCTTGAGGAGCGGGGTCGGGGAGCTGTTTTTT. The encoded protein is CASSLRSGVGELFF.

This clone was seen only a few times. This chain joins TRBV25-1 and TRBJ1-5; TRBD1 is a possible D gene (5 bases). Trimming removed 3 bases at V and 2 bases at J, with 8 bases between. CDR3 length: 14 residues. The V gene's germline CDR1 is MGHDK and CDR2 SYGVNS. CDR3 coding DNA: TGTGCCAGCAGTGATACAGGACGCAATCAGCCCCAGCATTTT. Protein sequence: CASSDTGRNQPQHF.

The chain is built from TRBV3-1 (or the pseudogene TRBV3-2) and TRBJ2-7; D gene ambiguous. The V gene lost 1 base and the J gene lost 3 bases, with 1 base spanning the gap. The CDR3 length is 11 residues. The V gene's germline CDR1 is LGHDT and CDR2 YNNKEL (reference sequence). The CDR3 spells CASSQGYEQYF. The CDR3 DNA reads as TGTGCCAGCAGCCAAGGCTACGAGCAGTACTTC.

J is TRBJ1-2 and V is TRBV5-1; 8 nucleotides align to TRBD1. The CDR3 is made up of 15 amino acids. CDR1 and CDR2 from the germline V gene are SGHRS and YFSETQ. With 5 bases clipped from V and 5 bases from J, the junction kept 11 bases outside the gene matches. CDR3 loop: CASRPEDRVGYGYTF. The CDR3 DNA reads TGCGCCAGCAGACCAGAGGACAGGGTAGGATATGGCTACACCTTC. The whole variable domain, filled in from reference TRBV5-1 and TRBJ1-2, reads KAGVTQTPRYLIKTRGQQVTLSCSPISGHRSVSWYQQTPGQGLQFLFEYFSETQRNKGNFPGRFSGRQFSNSRSEMNVSTLELGDSALYLCASRPEDRVGYGYTFGSGTRLTVV.

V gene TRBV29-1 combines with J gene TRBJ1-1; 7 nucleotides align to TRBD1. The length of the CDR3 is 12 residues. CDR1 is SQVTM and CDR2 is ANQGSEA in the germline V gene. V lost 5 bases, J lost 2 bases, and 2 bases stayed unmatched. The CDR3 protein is CSVRQGNTEAFF. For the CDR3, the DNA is TGCAGCGTTCGACAGGGCAACACTGAAGCTTTCTTT.

The CDR3, as DNA: TGTGCCAGCAGCTCTACAGGGTACACCGGGGAGCTGTTTTTT. Protein sequence: CASSSTGYTGELFF. This chain links TRBV5-4 with TRBJ2-2; tentative D call: TRBD1 (6 bases). CDR3 length: 14 amino acids. V lost 3 bases, J lost 3 bases, and 9 bases lay in between. Germline lookup yields CDR1 SGHNT and CDR2 YYREEE (reference sequence). The full variable domain, with the rest looked up from reference TRBV5-4 and TRBJ2-2, is ETGVTQSPTHLIKTRGQQVTLRCSSQSGHNTVSWYQQALGQGPQFIFQYYREEENGRGNFPPRFSGLQFPNYSSELNVNALELDDSALYLCASSSTGYTGELFFGEGSRLTVL.

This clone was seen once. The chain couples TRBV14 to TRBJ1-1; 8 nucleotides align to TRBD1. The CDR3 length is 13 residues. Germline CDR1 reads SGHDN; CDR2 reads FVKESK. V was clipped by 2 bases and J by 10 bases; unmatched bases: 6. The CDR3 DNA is TGTGCCAGCAGCCAACTGACAGGGGATCCAGCTTTCTTT. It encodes CASSQLTGDPAFF.

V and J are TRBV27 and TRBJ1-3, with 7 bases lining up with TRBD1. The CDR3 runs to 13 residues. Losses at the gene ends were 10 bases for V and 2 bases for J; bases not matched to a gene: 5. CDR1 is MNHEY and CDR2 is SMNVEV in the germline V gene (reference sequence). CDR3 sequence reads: CATRGYPGNTIYF. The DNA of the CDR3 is TGTGCCACCAGGGGGTACCCTGGAAACACCATATATTTT.

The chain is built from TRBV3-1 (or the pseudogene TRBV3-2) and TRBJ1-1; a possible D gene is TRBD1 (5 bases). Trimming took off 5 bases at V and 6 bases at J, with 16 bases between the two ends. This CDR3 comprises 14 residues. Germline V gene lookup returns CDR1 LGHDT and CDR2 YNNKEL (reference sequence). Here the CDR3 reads CASSYSGTESEAFF. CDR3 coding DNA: TGTGCCAGCAGCTATTCCGGGACGGAGTCTGAAGCTTTCTTT.

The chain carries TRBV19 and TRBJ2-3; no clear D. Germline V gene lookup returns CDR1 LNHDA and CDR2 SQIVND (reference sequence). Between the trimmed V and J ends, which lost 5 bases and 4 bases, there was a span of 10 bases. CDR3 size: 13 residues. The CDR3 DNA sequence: TGTGCCAGTAGTGCCATAGTGTCAGATACGCAGTATTTT. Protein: CASSAIVSDTQYF.

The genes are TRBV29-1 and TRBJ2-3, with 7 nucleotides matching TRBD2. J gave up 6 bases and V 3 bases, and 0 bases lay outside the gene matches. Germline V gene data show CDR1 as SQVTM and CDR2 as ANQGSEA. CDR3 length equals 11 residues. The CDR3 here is CSVDGGDTQYF. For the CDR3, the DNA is TGCAGCGTTGACGGGGGGGATACGCAGTATTTT.

CDR3 protein: CGSDRAASGNTIYF. The CDR3 nucleotides read TGTGGGTCGGACAGGGCCGCGTCTGGAAACACCATATATTTT. The chain couples TRBV7-9 to TRBJ1-3, with 8 bases identical to TRBD1. The CDR3 loop spans 14 amino acids. Germline V gene sequence: CDR1 SEHNR, CDR2 FQNEAQ (reference sequence).

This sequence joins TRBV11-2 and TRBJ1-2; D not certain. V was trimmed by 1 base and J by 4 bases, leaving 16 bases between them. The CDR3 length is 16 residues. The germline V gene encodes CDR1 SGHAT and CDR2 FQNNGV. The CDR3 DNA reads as TGTGCCAGCAGCTTAGCTGGGTCAGTCCACAGCTATGGCTACACCTTC. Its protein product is CASSLAGSVHSYGYTF.

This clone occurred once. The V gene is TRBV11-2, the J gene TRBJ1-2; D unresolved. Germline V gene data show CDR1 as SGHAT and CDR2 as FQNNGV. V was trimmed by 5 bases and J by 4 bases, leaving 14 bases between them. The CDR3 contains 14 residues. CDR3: CASSQVAGFYGYTF. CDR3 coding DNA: TGTGCCAGCAGCCAGGTCGCCGGCTTCTATGGCTACACCTTC.

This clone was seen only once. The CDR3 region has the DNA TGTGCCAGTACCCTGCGGACGGAGTTTAACTATGGCTACACCTTC. Translating it yields CASTLRTEFNYGYTF. V and J are TRBV19 and TRBJ1-2; D call uncertain. Germline CDR1 and CDR2: LNHDA and SQIVND (reference sequence). The CDR3 is 15 amino acids. V shed 7 bases and J shed 1 base, with 16 bases lying between them.